One and the same sample provided the 9 T cell receptor beta chains below, sequenced in a study of glioma-infiltrating T cells. Using RNA template, CDR3s of TCR alpha and beta were amplified with iRepertoire arm-PCR. TCRdb re-analysed the multiplex PCR reads in MiXCR, keeping a single row per CDR3 protein. The repertoire holds more than 350,000 distinct CDR3 sequences, with 41% as singletons. Sequencing was carried out using glioma tissue, nonneoplastic brain tissue, or PBMCs (not recorded which). The receptors stem from a human donor with low-grade glioma or glioblastoma, undergoing nonglioma brain surgery, or in good health (not recorded which).

The chain joins TRBV2 to TRBJ1-3, with 8 bases that match TRBD1. Germline V CDR1 and CDR2: SNHLY, FYNNEI. J lost 4 bases, V lost 6 bases, and 8 bases had no gene match. The CDR3 contains 15 residues. CDR3 nucleotide sequence: TGTGCCAGCAGACTTTCGACAGGGGCCGGAAACACCATATATTTT. Residues: CASRLSTGAGNTIYF.

The sample holds many counts of this clonotype. This chain links TRBV7-2 with TRBJ2-1, with D possibly matching TRBD2 (5 bases). The CDR3 has 15 amino acids. V gave up 5 bases and J gave up 2 bases, with 13 bases separating them. Germline V gene data show CDR1 as SGHTA and CDR2 as FQGNSA. In nucleotides, the CDR3 is TGTGCCAGCAGCCTCACCGGGCGGGCCTACAATGAGCAGTTCTTC. It yields the protein CASSLTGRAYNEQFF.

A single count supports this clonotype. This may come from a read error, since a much larger clone is one base off. The CDR3 does not close with the conserved phenylalanine or tryptophan, likely indicating a read error. The CDR3 coding sequence is TGTGCCAGCAGTTTTCGACTCGGAAGTCTGCAGTTCCTC. Encoded protein: CASSFRLGSLQFL. J is TRBJ2-1 and V is TRBV28, with D hard to call. Trimming removed 3 bases from V and 12 bases from J, with 15 bases in between. Per the germline V gene, CDR1 is MDHEN and CDR2 is SYDVKM. This CDR3 has 13 amino acids.

This clonotype has only a few counts. V usage is TRBV2 and J usage is TRBJ2-1; tentatively, D is TRBD2 (6 bases). This CDR3 spans 14 amino acids. Trimming removed 11 bases at V and 2 bases at J, with 16 bases between. Germline V CDR1 and CDR2: SNHLY, FYNNEI. CDR3 nucleotides: TGTGCCGCACACCCTAGCGAGGCCTACAATGAGCAGTTCTTC. Translated: CAAHPSEAYNEQFF.

This clonotype was recorded at least ten times. The chain has TRBV27 and TRBJ2-6, with unresolved D. CDR1 and CDR2 from the germline V gene are MNHEY and SMNVEV (reference sequence). Trimming cost V 4 bases and J 0 bases, with 7 bases left between them. The CDR3 extends over 15 amino acids. CDR3 residues: CASSSGSSGANVLTF. CDR3 nucleotides: TGTGCCAGCAGTTCAGGAAGCTCTGGGGCCAACGTCCTGACTTTC.

The gene calls are TRBV7-2 and TRBJ2-5; 7 bases are a match to TRBD2. The germline V gene has CDR1 SGHTA and CDR2 FQGNSA. V was pared by 5 bases and J by 4 bases, with 7 bases of the junction left unmatched. The length of the CDR3 is 14 residues. CDR3 DNA: TGTGCCAGCAGCACGACTAGCAGCACAGAGACCCAGTACTTC. It codes for CASSTTSSTETQYF.

This clonotype was seen at least ten times. The chain combines TRBV27 with TRBJ1-1, with a tentative D call TRBD1 (5 bases). Germline V gene lookup returns CDR1 MNHEY and CDR2 SMNVEV (reference sequence). There are 16 residues in the CDR3. Trimming removed 8 bases from V and 1 base from J, with 20 bases in between. DNA of the CDR3: TGTGCCAGCCTTAGAACCCCCAGGGTCACGAACACTGAAGCTTTCTTT. Protein: CASLRTPRVTNTEAFF.

In regard to this clonotype: A much larger clone is a single base away; this may be a read error. The chain is built from TRBV28 and TRBJ1-1; D is possibly TRBD1 (5 bases). Per germline, CDR1 MDHEN and CDR2 SYDVKM. The CDR3 has 12 residues. In DNA form, the CDR3 reads TGTGCCAGCAAATCAGGGAACACTAAAGCTTTCTTT. Amino acids: CASKSGNTKAFF. Full variable domain (remainder filled in from reference TRBV28 and TRBJ1-1): DVKVTQSSRYLVKRTGEKVFLECVQDMDHENMFWYRQDPGLGLRLIYFSYDVKMKEKGDIPEGYSVSREKKERFSLILESASTNQTSMYLCASKSGNTKAFFGQGTRLTVV.

In this sample, this clonotype turned up a few times. V is TRBV4-3 and J is TRBJ2-1; TRBD2 agrees at 11 bases. J was trimmed by 7 bases and V by 0 bases; bases with no gene match: 2. Per germline, CDR1 LGHNA and CDR2 YSLEER. This CDR3 is 15 amino acids long. The CDR3 nucleotides are TGCGCCAGCAGCCAAGATAGCGGGAGGGGTAATGAGCAGTTCTTC. This codes for CASSQDSGRGNEQFF.